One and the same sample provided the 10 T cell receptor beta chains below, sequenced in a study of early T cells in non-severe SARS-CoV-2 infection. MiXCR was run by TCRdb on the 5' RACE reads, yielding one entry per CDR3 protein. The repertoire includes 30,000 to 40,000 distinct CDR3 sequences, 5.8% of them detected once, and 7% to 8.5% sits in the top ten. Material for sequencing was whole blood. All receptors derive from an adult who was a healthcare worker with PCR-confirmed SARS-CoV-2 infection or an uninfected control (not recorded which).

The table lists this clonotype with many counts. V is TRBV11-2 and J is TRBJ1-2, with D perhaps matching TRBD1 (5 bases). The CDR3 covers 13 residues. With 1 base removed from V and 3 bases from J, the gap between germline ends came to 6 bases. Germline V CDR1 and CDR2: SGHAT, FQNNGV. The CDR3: CASSLGQYYGYTF. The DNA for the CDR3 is TGTGCCAGCAGCTTAGGACAGTACTATGGCTACACCTTC.

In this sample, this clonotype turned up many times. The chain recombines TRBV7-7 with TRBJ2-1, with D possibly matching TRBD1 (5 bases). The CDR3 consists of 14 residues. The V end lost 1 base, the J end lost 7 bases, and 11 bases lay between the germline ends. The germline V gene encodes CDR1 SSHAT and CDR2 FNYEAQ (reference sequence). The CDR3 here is CASSLGTGSNEQFF. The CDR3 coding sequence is TGTGCCAGCAGCTTAGGTACAGGATCAAATGAGCAGTTCTTC.

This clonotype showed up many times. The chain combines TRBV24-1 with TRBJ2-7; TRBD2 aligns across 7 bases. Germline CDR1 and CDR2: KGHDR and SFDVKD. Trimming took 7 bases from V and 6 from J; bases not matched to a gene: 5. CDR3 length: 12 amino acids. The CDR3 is CATSGLVGEQYF. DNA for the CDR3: TGTGCCACCAGCGGACTAGTAGGCGAGCAGTACTTC.

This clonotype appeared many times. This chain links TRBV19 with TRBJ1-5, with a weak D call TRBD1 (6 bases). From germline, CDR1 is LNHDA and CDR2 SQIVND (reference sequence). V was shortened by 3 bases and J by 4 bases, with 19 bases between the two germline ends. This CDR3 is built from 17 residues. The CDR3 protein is CASSMWRGAGGNQPQHF. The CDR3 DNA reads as TGTGCCAGTAGTATGTGGCGGGGGGCAGGCGGGAATCAGCCCCAGCATTTT. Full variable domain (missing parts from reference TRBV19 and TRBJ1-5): DGGITQSPKYLFRKEGQNVTLSCEQNLNHDAMYWYRQDPGQGLRLIYYSQIVNDFQKGDIAEGYSVSREKKESFPLTVTSAQKNPTAFYLCASSMWRGAGGNQPQHFGDGTRLSIL.

CDR3 coding DNA: TGTGCCATCAGTGAGATCCAGGCTAGCAATCAGCCCCAGCATTTT. Protein: CAISEIQASNQPQHF. This chain joins TRBV10-3 and TRBJ1-5; D gene unclear. The V end was cut by 2 bases, the J end by 0 bases, with 8 bases between. The CDR3 is 15 residues long. CDR1 and CDR2 (germline): ENHRY, SYGVKD.

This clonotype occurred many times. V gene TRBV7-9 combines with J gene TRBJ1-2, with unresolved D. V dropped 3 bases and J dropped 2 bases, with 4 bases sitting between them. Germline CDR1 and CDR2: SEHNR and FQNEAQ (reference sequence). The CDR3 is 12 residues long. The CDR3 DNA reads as TGTGCCAGCAGCTTGGACAACTATGGCTACACCTTC. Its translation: CASSLDNYGYTF.

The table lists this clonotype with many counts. CDR3 DNA sequence: TGTGCCAGCAGAACCGAGGCCGACACTGAAGCTTTCTTT. Residues: CASRTEADTEAFF. The V call is TRBV2, the J call TRBJ1-1; no firm D call. Germline V gene lookup returns CDR1 SNHLY and CDR2 FYNNEI. Trimming cost V 6 bases and J 3 bases, with 11 bases left between them. The CDR3 is made up of 13 amino acids.

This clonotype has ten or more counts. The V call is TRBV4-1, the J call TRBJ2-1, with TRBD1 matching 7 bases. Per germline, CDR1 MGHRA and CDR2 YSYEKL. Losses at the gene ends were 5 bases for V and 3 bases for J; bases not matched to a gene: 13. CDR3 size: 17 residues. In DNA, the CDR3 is TGCGCCAGCAGCGTTCGAACAGGGGAGACGAGCTACAATGAGCAGTTCTTC. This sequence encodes CASSVRTGETSYNEQFF.

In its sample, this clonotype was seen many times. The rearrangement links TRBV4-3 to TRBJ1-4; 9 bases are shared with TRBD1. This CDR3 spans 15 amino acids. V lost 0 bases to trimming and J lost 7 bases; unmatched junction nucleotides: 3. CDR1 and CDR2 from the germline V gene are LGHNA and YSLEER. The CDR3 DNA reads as TGCGCCAGCAGCCAAGATGGGACAGGGAGTGAAAAACTGTTTTTT. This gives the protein CASSQDGTGSEKLFF.

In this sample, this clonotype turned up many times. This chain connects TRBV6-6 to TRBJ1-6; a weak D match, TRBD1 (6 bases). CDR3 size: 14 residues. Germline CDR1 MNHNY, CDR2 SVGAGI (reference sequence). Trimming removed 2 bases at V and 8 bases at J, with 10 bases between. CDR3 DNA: TGTGCCAGCAGTTACGACAGGAATTATTCACCCCTCCACTTT. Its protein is CASSYDRNYSPLHF.